What follows are 17 T cell receptor beta chains derived from one specimen sequenced in a study of metastatic and nonmetastatic thyroid tumors. Thyroid surgery was performed in patients who had received no treatment beforehand. TCRdb re-clonotyped the PCR reads via MiXCR. The sample lists about 18,000 clones, 30% to 40% occurring once. Sequencing was carried out using tumor tissue. These receptors all stem from a male donor with papillary thyroid cancer or a benign thyroid nodule (not recorded which). Some clones in this sample may be carry-over from other donors' samples.

This clone has a count of ten or more. The rearrangement links TRBV3-1 to TRBJ1-1, with D perhaps matching TRBD1 (6 bases). The germline V and J ends were trimmed by 4 bases and 0 bases, with 12 bases remaining between them. The germline CDR1 and CDR2 sequences are LGHDT and YNNKEL (reference sequence). This CDR3 contains 15 residues. In DNA, the CDR3 is TGTGCCAGCAGCCCACCTAGGGGGGTGAACACTGAAGCTTTCTTT. Protein: CASSPPRGVNTEAFF. The full variable domain, its missing parts supplied by reference TRBV3-1 and TRBJ1-1, is DTAVSQTPKYLVTQMGNDKSIKCEQNLGHDTMYWYKQDSKKFLKIMFSYNNKELIINETVPNRFSPKSPDKAHLNLHINSLELGDSAVYFCASSPPRGVNTEAFFGQGTRLTVV.

Of note for this clone: Without the conserved terminal phenylalanine or tryptophan, this CDR3 likely stems from a read error. The DNA is omitted, as the CDR3 cannot be located on it reliably, and the CDR3 follows TCRdb's listing. This chain joins TRBV12-3 or TRBV12-4 and TRBJ2-2. Termini included, the CDR3 measures 11 amino acids. CDR3 in amino acids: CASSYTGELLL.

The rearrangement uses TRBV7-2 and TRBJ2-7, with D possibly being TRBD2 (5 bases). Per the germline V gene, CDR1 is SGHTA and CDR2 is FQGNSA. The CDR3 is 15 amino acids. V dropped 6 bases and J dropped 3 bases, with 18 bases sitting between them. The DNA for the CDR3 is TGTGCCAGCAGTTTCGACTACTCCCGGCACTACGAGCAGTACTTC. Amino acid sequence: CASSFDYSRHYEQYF.

This clone was picked up many times. This chain uses TRBV3-1 with TRBJ2-4; D uncertain. Between the trimmed V and J ends, which lost 3 bases and 8 bases, there was a span of 8 bases. Germline CDR1 and CDR2: LGHDT and YNNKEL (reference sequence). The CDR3 has 12 residues. In DNA form, the CDR3 reads TGTGCCAGCAGCCACGGCAAGGACATTCAGTACTTC. This translates into CASSHGKDIQYF.

This chain's CDR3 is CASSFGHGNTIYF. As DNA, the CDR3 is TGTGCCAGCAGCTTTGGACATGGAAACACCATATATTTT. V usage is TRBV11-3 and J usage is TRBJ1-3, with TRBD1 as a possible D gene (5 bases). Trimming left V 3 bases short and J 3 bases short, with 6 bases between. This CDR3 region has 13 residues. Germline V CDR1 and CDR2: SGHNT, YENEEA.

This clone has at least ten counts. This sequence joins TRBV12-3 or TRBV12-4 and TRBJ1-5; possibly TRBD1 for D (6 bases). Deletions cut 6 bases from V and 4 bases from J, with 10 bases between. The CDR3 is 13 residues long. As DNA, the CDR3 is TGTGCCAGCAGCCGGGACAATAATCAGCCCCAGCATTTT. It specifies CASSRDNNQPQHF.

Remarks on this clone: This is likely a read error, given that the CDR3 carries no conserved phenylalanine or tryptophan at its end. No DNA is shown, since the ends of the CDR3 on it are uncertain; the CDR3 is the one TCRdb lists. The V call is TRBV7-2, the J call TRBJ1-5; the table's TRBD1 call for D was not verified on the DNA. Germline CDR1 and CDR2: SGHTA and FQGNSA. Both ends counted, the CDR3 spans 10 residues. This chain's CDR3 is CASSPPGAYG.

The rearrangement uses TRBV5-1 and TRBJ1-1; D uncertain. Germline V gives CDR1 SGHRS, CDR2 YFSETQ. V was clipped by 4 bases and J by 0 bases, with 19 bases between them. The CDR3 has 17 amino acids. CDR3 residues: CASSLLVRPTVNTEAFF. CDR3 nucleotides: TGCGCCAGCAGCCTGCTTGTCCGCCCTACGGTGAACACTGAAGCTTTCTTT.

This clone was observed a few times. The CDR3 here is CASSELPGLLEGGQPQHF. The CDR3 region has the DNA TGTGCCAGCAGTGAATTACCGGGACTTCTGGAAGGGGGTCAGCCCCAGCATTTT. The chain links TRBV6-1 to TRBJ1-5, with TRBD1 as a possible D gene (6 bases). The CDR3 is 18 residues long. Germline V gene sequence: CDR1 MNHNS, CDR2 SASEGT. V gave up 2 bases and J gave up 6 bases, with 23 bases separating them.

As regards this clone: Because it lacks the conserved phenylalanine or tryptophan at the end, this CDR3 is likely a read error. The chain joins TRBV30 to TRBJ1-6; TRBD1 agrees at 8 bases. The germline CDR1 and CDR2 sequences are GTSNPN and SVGIG (reference sequence). Trimming removed 0 bases from V and 10 bases from J; junction bases left unmatched: 5. The CDR3 has 14 amino acids. The CDR3 nucleotides read TGTGCCTGGAGTGTAGCAGGGGGCGGATCACCCCTCCACCCC. It translates to CAWSVAGGGSPLHP.

The chain combines TRBV4-2 with TRBJ2-7; 9 nucleotides match TRBD1. The CDR3 totals 17 residues. Trimming cost V 2 bases and J 1 base; bases outside gene matches: 9. In germline, CDR1 is LGHNA, CDR2 YNFKEQ. CDR3 nucleotide sequence: TGTGCCAGCAGCCAACTGATAGAAGGACAGGGGTCCTACGAGCAGTACTTC. It codes for CASSQLIEGQGSYEQYF.

This clone was counted once. The germline gene is not matched at one end of the junction; a read error may be the cause. The J gene is TRBJ2-7, the V gene TRBV19; TRBD2 aligns across 9 bases. From germline, CDR1 is LNHDA and CDR2 SQIVND (reference sequence). This CDR3 region has 16 residues. The CDR3 spells CASSKGLAGSPYDQYF. The CDR3 nucleotides read TGTGCCAGTAGTAAAGGGCTAGCGGGATCCCCCTACGATCAGTACTTC.

This clone was counted between two and nine times. One junction end does not reproduce the germline sequence, and a read error may be involved. J is TRBJ1-4 and V is TRBV12-3 or TRBV12-4; D may be TRBD1 (6 bases). This CDR3 spans 15 amino acids. The CDR3: CSISLGGAWGEKLFF. CDR3 sequence (DNA): TGTTCCATCAGTTTAGGGGGGGCTTGGGGTGAAAAACTTTTTTTT.

About this clone itself: One end of the junction is discordant with germline, which a read error may explain. The V and J genes are TRBV6-1 and TRBJ1-5; D uncertain. The germline gives CDR1 MNHNS, CDR2 SASEGT. CDR3 length equals 14 residues. The CDR3 coding sequence is TGTGCCAGCAGCCCCCCCCTGGGCAATCATCCCCAGCATTTT. It translates to CASSPPLGNHPQHF.

This clone turned up a few times. The J gene is TRBJ2-7, the V gene TRBV12-3 or TRBV12-4, with 10 bases identical to TRBD2. CDR3 size: 14 residues. The trim removed 6 bases at V and 13 bases at J, leaving 15 bases unmatched. DNA for the CDR3: TGTGCCAGCAGGCGGACTAGCGGATCCTACGATCATTACTTC. It specifies CASRRTSGSYDHYF.

The gene calls are TRBV5-1 and TRBJ2-1; a weak D match, TRBD2 (6 bases). This CDR3 has 15 residues. Germline V CDR1 and CDR2: SGHRS, YFSETQ. Deletions cut 0 bases from V and 9 bases from J, with 16 bases between. Here the CDR3 reads CASSLGLPGEAEQFF. The CDR3 bases are TGCGCCAGCAGCTTGGGTCTACCTGGGGAGGCTGAGCAGTTCTTC.

Sample share makes this clone medium-sized. The rearrangement joins TRBV11-3 to TRBJ2-1, with TRBD2 identical over 9 bases. The length of the CDR3 is 15 residues. V shed 1 base and J 3 bases; nucleotides not matched to a gene: 1. The germline V gene has CDR1 SGHNT and CDR2 YENEEA. The CDR3 is CASSLGLADYNEQFF. The CDR3 DNA sequence: TGTGCCAGCAGCTTAGGACTAGCGGACTACAATGAGCAGTTCTTC.